The clone carrying this T cell receptor beta chain was seen more than once but under ten times. The antigen is undetermined. This sample was included in a study of response to subunit inactivated influenza vaccine. Broader study findings: Seasonal influenza vaccination, on each occasion, was suggested by the authors to recruit few new T cells.

From the RT-PCR reads, TCRdb called clonotypes with MiXCR, one entry per CDR3 protein. The sample shows hundreds of thousands of distinct CDR3 sequences, about 10% of them seen only once. The clonotype comes from a man between 45 and 60 years old who received an inactivated influenza vaccine. This material consisted of PBMCs from blood, taken on the day of vaccination.

CDR3 residues: CASRPGTGQGGEQFF. Written as DNA, the CDR3 is TGTGCCAGCAGACCAGGGACAGGGCAGGGCGGTGAGCAGTTCTTC. The chain has TRBV7-8 and TRBJ2-1, with TRBD1 matching 9 bases. The CDR3 runs to 15 residues. Per germline, CDR1 SGHVS and CDR2 FQNEAQ. Trimming removed 6 bases from V and 9 bases from J; junction bases left unmatched: 12.